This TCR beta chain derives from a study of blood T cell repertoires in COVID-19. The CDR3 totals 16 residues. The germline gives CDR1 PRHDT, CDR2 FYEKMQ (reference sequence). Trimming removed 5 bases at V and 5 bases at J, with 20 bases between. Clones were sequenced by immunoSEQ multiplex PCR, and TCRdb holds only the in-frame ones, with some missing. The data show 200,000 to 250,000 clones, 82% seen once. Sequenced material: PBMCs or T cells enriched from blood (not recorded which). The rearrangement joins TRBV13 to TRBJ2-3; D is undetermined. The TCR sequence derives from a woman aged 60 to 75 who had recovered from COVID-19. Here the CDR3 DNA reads TGTGCCAGCAGCCCCCGCCCCGACCGGGTGAGAGATACGCAGTATTTT. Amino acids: CASSPRPDRVRDTQYF.